Here is one T cell receptor beta chain with its context. This sample is part of a study of blood T cell repertoires in COVID-19. Whole-study context: Both acute and convalescent COVID-19 samples were obtained from the United States, Italy and Spain. Nucleic acid was either cDNA or gDNA, and it came from T cells, B-cell-depleted T cells, or PBMCs.

Trimming left V 0 bases short and J 5 bases short, with 10 bases between. The V gene's germline CDR1 is SQVTM and CDR2 ANQGSEA. This CDR3 has 13 residues. As handled by the study authors: Estimates of nucleated cell counts were drawn from the amplification of reference gene primers. Method: immunoSEQ multiplex PCR; TCRdb's copy keeps in-frame clones and lacks some. V, J and clone size are taken as reported in that table, and D and trimming were inferred from the DNA itself. The data show around 260,000 clones, 85% to 90% seen once. The clonotype comes from a man aged 25 to 40 with acute or convalescent COVID-19. This rearrangement joins TRBV29-1 to TRBJ2-5; perhaps TRBD2 as D (5 bases). The specimen sequenced was peripheral blood. The CDR3 bases are TGCAGCGTTGAAGAGGTGAGGGAGGAGACCCAGTACTTC. It specifies CSVEEVREETQYF.